The 5 T cell receptor beta chains reported below all come from one sample, sequenced in a study of blood T cell repertoires in COVID-19. Clones were read by immunoSEQ multiplex PCR, and TCRdb kept only the in-frame ones, dropping some. The sample lists 300,000 to 350,000 clones, about 86% occurring once. What was sequenced was PBMCs or T cells enriched from blood (not recorded which). All receptors come from a woman in her 40s with acute COVID-19.

The rearrangement links TRBV2 to TRBJ2-7; weak D call: TRBD2 (7 bases). Germline V lookup: CDR1 SNHLY, CDR2 FYNNEI. V was clipped by 4 bases and J by 7 bases, with 20 bases between them. The CDR3 consists of 15 residues. The DNA of the CDR3 is TGTGCCAGCAGTGTTATCTCGGGGGGCCCTGGAGAGCAGTACTTC. Amino acids: CASSVISGGPGEQYF.

The CDR3: CASSFGGLAGDTQYF. The CDR3 coding sequence is TGTGCCAGCAGCTTTGGCGGACTAGCGGGAGATACGCAGTATTTT. The V call is TRBV13, the J call TRBJ2-3, with 11 bases that match TRBD2. This CDR3 has 15 amino acids. V lost 3 bases to trimming and J lost 5 bases; unmatched junction nucleotides: 4. The germline CDR1 and CDR2 sequences are PRHDT and FYEKMQ (reference sequence). The entire variable domain, with the rest obtained from reference TRBV13 and TRBJ2-3, is as follows: AAGVIQSPRHLIKEKRETATLKCYPIPRHDTVYWYQQGPGQDPQFLISFYEKMQSDKGSIPDRFSAQQFSDYHSELNMSSLELGDSALYFCASSFGGLAGDTQYFGPGTRLTVL.

V usage is TRBV6-5 and J usage is TRBJ1-1, with unresolved D. From germline, CDR1 is MNHEY and CDR2 SVGAGI. CDR3 length equals 11 residues. The V end was cut by 8 bases, the J end by 1 base, with 5 bases between. The CDR3 region has the DNA TGTGCCAGCGGTAGGAACACTGAAGCTTTCTTT. This gives the protein CASGRNTEAFF.

This clone has only one observation. The V and J genes are TRBV7-2 and TRBJ2-3; TRBD2 is a possible D gene (7 bases). CDR3 size: 16 residues. In germline, CDR1 is SGHTA, CDR2 FQGNSA. V was cut by 1 base and J by 8 bases, with 19 bases left in between. The CDR3 DNA follows: TGTGCCAGCAGCTTAGTTTATGCGGGAGTGGGGGCTACGCAGTATTTT. Translation gives CASSLVYAGVGATQYF.

This clone was found once. V usage is TRBV20-1 and J usage is TRBJ1-2; D may be TRBD1 (5 bases). The V gene's germline CDR1 is DFQATT and CDR2 SNEGSKA (reference sequence). V lost 3 bases to trimming and J lost 0 bases, with 11 bases between them. The CDR3 is 14 amino acids. The CDR3 DNA reads as TGCAGTGCTAGTATCGACAGTACTAACTATGGCTACACCTTC. Residues: CSASIDSTNYGYTF.